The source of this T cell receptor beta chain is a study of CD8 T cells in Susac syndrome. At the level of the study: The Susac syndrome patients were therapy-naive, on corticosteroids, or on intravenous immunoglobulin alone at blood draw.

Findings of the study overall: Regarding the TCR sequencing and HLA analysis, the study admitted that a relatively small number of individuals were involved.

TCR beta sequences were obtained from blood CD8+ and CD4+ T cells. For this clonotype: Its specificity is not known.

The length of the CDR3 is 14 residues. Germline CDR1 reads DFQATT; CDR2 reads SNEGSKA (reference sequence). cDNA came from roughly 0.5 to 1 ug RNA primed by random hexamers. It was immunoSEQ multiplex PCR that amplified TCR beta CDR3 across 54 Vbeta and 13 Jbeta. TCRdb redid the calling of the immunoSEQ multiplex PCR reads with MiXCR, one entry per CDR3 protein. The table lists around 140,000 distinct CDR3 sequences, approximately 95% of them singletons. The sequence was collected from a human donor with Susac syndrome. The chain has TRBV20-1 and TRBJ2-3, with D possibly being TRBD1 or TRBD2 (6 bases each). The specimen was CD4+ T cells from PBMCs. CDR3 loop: CSAEGGRRADTQYF. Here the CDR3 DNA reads TGCAGCGCCGAGGGGGGACGCAGGGCAGATACGCAGTATTTT.